This note documents a single T cell receptor beta chain sequence. The V end was cut by 0 bases, the J end by 6 bases, with 10 bases between. The length of the CDR3 is 14 residues. From germline, CDR1 is SGHDT and CDR2 YYEEEE. This sample is drawn from a study of blood T cell repertoires in COVID-19. Study information: Nucleic acid was either cDNA or gDNA, and it came from T cells, B-cell-depleted T cells, or PBMCs.

Sequencing used immunoSEQ multiplex PCR; TCRdb keeps in-frame clones, though not all of them. Found here are roughly 180,000 clones, more than 85% of them singletons; the top ten hold roughly 0.95%. The chain couples TRBV5-6 to TRBJ2-1; D possibly corresponds to TRBD1 (6 bases). The sequenced sample consisted of peripheral blood. The TCR was taken from a man younger than 35 with acute or convalescent COVID-19. In DNA, the CDR3 is TGTGCCAGCAGCTTGGGGGCAGGGGTCAATGAGCAGTTCTTC. As protein: CASSLGAGVNEQFF.